A single T cell receptor beta chain is shown here with its context. Original methodology: Estimation of nucleated cell counts relied on the amplification of reference gene primers. TCRdb keeps only in-frame clones here, not all; method: immunoSEQ multiplex PCR. V, J and clone size are taken as reported in that table, and D and trimming were inferred from the DNA itself. The table has some 96,000 clones, roughly 92% seen once. This CDR3 has 13 residues. V lost 6 bases and J 3 bases, leaving 6 bases between the germline ends. This entry belongs to a study of blood T cell repertoires in COVID-19. Study-level information: The study drew acute and convalescent COVID-19 samples from the United States, Italy and Spain. Nucleic acid was either cDNA or gDNA, and it came from T cells, B-cell-depleted T cells, or PBMCs.

Sequencing was done on a sample of peripheral blood. The rearrangement joins TRBV12-3 or TRBV12-4 to TRBJ1-6; D gene unclear. The sequence came from a man in his forties or fifties with active COVID-19. CDR3 sequence: CASSQDYNSPLHF. In nucleotides, the CDR3 is TGTGCCAGCAGCCAGGACTATAATTCACCCCTCCACTTT.